These 2 T cell receptor beta chains originate from one sample sequenced in a study of blood T cells in healthy people across ages. For the second PCR, which ran for about 6 to 11 cycles, a sample-barcoded 5' primer and a J-beta primer mix were used. In TCRdb, the 5' RACE reads were re-called with MiXCR into one record per CDR3 protein. The repertoire holds roughly 1.4 million distinct CDR3 sequences, almost 60% seen once, with 5.5% to 8% in the top ten. The sequenced material came from blood. These receptors all come from a man between 18 and 35 years old in good health.

This clonotype was seen only once. The V gene is TRBV6-1, the J gene TRBJ2-5; the D is unclear. Gene TRBJ2-7 matches the end of the DNA better, so the J call may be wrong. The germline V gene encodes CDR1 MNHNS and CDR2 SASEGT. The CDR3 is made up of 12 amino acids. CDR3 coding DNA: TGTGCCAGCAGTGAAACGATAGACGAGCAGTACTTC. Amino acids: CASSETIDEQYF.

Ten or more counts support this clonotype. The chain uses TRBV11-2 and TRBJ1-2, with D unclear. Per the germline V gene, CDR1 is SGHAT and CDR2 is FQNNGV. With 1 base removed from V and 5 bases from J, the gap between germline ends came to 14 bases. The CDR3 consists of 15 residues. CDR3 region: CASSLGSGRIYGYTF. CDR3 nucleotide sequence: TGTGCCAGCAGCTTAGGCTCAGGACGGATATATGGCTACACCTTC.